One sample yielded the 32 T cell receptor beta chains listed below, sequenced in a study of cytomegalovirus exposure and HLA in healthy donors. Both 60 Vbeta primers and 13 Jbeta primers went into the PCR. Sequenced by immunoSEQ multiplex PCR; TCRdb stores in-frame clones only, minus some. The sample carries about 88,000 clones, 77% recorded once. Sequenced: PBMCs. The receptor set was obtained from a woman in her forties in good health and CMV-seronegative.

The chain couples TRBV19 to TRBJ2-7; tentative D call: TRBD1 (5 bases). Looked up from germline, CDR1 is LNHDA and CDR2 is SQIVND (reference sequence). This CDR3 spans 13 amino acids. Trimming took off 4 bases at V and 0 bases at J, with 7 bases between the two ends. The CDR3 DNA is TGTGCCAGTAGTAGTGGACACTCCTACGAGCAGTACTTC. It encodes CASSSGHSYEQYF. Looking up the rest from reference TRBV19 and TRBJ2-7 gives the full variable domain: DGGITQSPKYLFRKEGQNVTLSCEQNLNHDAMYWYRQDPGQGLRLIYYSQIVNDFQKGDIAEGYSVSREKKESFPLTVTSAQKNPTAFYLCASSSGHSYEQYFGPGTRLTVT.

V usage is TRBV9 and J usage is TRBJ2-1; 11 nucleotides line up with TRBD2. The CDR3 spans 15 residues. The V gene end was trimmed by 4 bases and the J gene end by 3 bases; junction bases not matched to a gene: 3. Germline-derived CDR1 and CDR2 are SGDLS and YYNGEE. The CDR3 coding sequence is TGTGCCAGCAGCACCCTAGCGGGGGGCTACAATGAGCAGTTCTTC. Translation gives CASSTLAGGYNEQFF.

This chain uses TRBV5-1 with TRBJ1-1, with TRBD1 matching 10 bases. Losses at the gene ends were 4 bases for V and 8 bases for J; bases not matched to a gene: 8. Germline V gene sequence: CDR1 SGHRS, CDR2 YFSETQ. The CDR3 loop spans 14 amino acids. The CDR3 loop reads CASSRLTGGEEAFF. CDR3 sequence (DNA): TGCGCCAGCAGCCGATTGACAGGGGGCGAAGAAGCTTTCTTT.

The genes are TRBV18 and TRBJ2-5, with D perhaps matching TRBD1 (6 bases). This CDR3 has 14 amino acids. CDR1 and CDR2 (germline): KGHSH, LQKENI. Trimming left V 1 base short and J 5 bases short, with 11 bases between. The CDR3 loop is CASSPHRAMETQYF. The CDR3 DNA sequence: TGTGCCAGCTCACCACACAGGGCTATGGAGACCCAGTACTTC.

This chain joins TRBV5-4 and TRBJ1-2; D might be TRBD1 (6 bases). Trimming shortened V by 0 bases and J by 4 bases, and 13 bases separated the two germline ends. CDR1 SGHNT and CDR2 YYREEE come from the germline V gene (reference sequence). The CDR3 extends over 15 amino acids. Written as DNA, the CDR3 is TGTGCCAGCAGCTTGGCTGGGGGCGTTTTCTATGGCTACACCTTC. Translating gives CASSLAGGVFYGYTF.

This clone turned up a few times. The J gene is TRBJ1-5, the V gene TRBV19; 7 bases match TRBD1. The germline gives CDR1 LNHDA, CDR2 SQIVND (reference sequence). There are 12 residues in the CDR3. V shed 11 bases, J shed 4 bases, and the junction held 5 bases outside the gene matches. The CDR3 here is CASDRWNQPQHF. CDR3 DNA: TGTGCCTCGGACAGGTGGAATCAGCCCCAGCATTTT.

This chain uses TRBV2 with TRBJ1-2, with 11 positions matching TRBD1. The J segment lost 6 bases and the V segment lost 3 bases, leaving 9 bases of the junction unmatched. This CDR3 region has 16 residues. Germline CDR1 and CDR2: SNHLY and FYNNEI. CDR3 sequence reads: CASSDLTDRGRNGYTF. Here the CDR3 DNA reads TGTGCCAGCAGTGACCTCACGGACAGGGGGCGGAATGGCTACACCTTC. The full variable domain, completed using reference TRBV2 and TRBJ1-2, is EPEVTQTPSHQVTQMGQEVILRCVPISNHLYFYWYRQILGQKVEFLVSFYNNEISEKSEIFDDQFSVERPDGSNFTLKIRSTKLEDSAMYFCASSDLTDRGRNGYTFGSGTRLTVV.

The chain carries TRBV2 and TRBJ2-5; possibly TRBD1 for D (5 bases). The CDR3 spans 12 residues. Per germline, CDR1 SNHLY and CDR2 FYNNEI. V was shortened by 6 bases and J by 5 bases, with 10 bases between the two germline ends. CDR3 region: CASSRARETQYF. The DNA of the CDR3 is TGTGCCAGCAGCAGGGCGCGGGAGACCCAGTACTTC.

This chain uses TRBV7-8 with TRBJ2-3; TRBD2 aligns across 9 bases. CDR1 and CDR2 (germline): SGHVS, FQNEAQ. CDR3 length equals 17 residues. V was pared by 2 bases and J by 6 bases, with 12 bases of the junction left unmatched. DNA of the CDR3: TGTGCCAGCAGCTTATACAGGTCTAGCGGGGCGGCCGATACGCAGTATTTT. Translated, it gives CASSLYRSSGAADTQYF.

The rearrangement joins TRBV5-1 to TRBJ2-3; 10 positions match TRBD2. This CDR3 region has 16 residues. CDR1 SGHRS and CDR2 YFSETQ come from the germline V gene. V dropped 4 bases and J dropped 2; count of bases not matched to a gene: 7. The CDR3 protein is CASSPGLARDTDTQYF. Here the CDR3 DNA reads TGCGCCAGCAGCCCGGGACTAGCGAGGGACACAGATACGCAGTATTTT.

There are a few counts of this clone. J is TRBJ2-1 and V is TRBV5-1; 7 nucleotides line up with TRBD2. The germline gives CDR1 SGHRS, CDR2 YFSETQ. The ends lost 4 bases at V and 2 bases at J; junction bases unmatched: 12. This CDR3 has 17 amino acids. Here the CDR3 DNA reads TGCGCCAGCAGCCCGGACTCGGGGGGTGGGCCCTACAATGAGCAGTTCTTC. It is translated as CASSPDSGGGPYNEQFF.

The rearrangement joins TRBV18 to TRBJ1-2, with a tentative D call TRBD1 (5 bases). The germline gives CDR1 KGHSH, CDR2 LQKENI. The CDR3 loop spans 15 amino acids. V lost 3 bases and J 4 bases, leaving 15 bases between the germline ends. This CDR3 reads CASSPKGGDGYGYTF. In DNA form, the CDR3 reads TGTGCCAGCTCACCTAAAGGCGGGGACGGCTATGGCTACACCTTC.

V and J are TRBV27 and TRBJ2-3; 7 nucleotides line up with TRBD1. The J segment lost 0 bases and the V segment lost 5 bases, leaving 8 bases of the junction unmatched. This CDR3 is built from 16 residues. CDR1 MNHEY and CDR2 SMNVEV come from the germline V gene (reference sequence). The CDR3 DNA reads TGTGCCAGCAGTCCCTCCCAGGGGGTTAGCACAGATACGCAGTATTTT. It specifies CASSPSQGVSTDTQYF.

J is TRBJ2-3 and V is TRBV7-8, with 7 bases that match TRBD1. The V and J ends lost 5 bases and 1 base, in that order; junction bases with no gene match: 9. The germline CDR1 and CDR2 sequences are SGHVS and FQNEAQ. The CDR3 runs to 16 residues. CDR3 sequence (DNA): TGTGCCAGCAGCCCGCTTGGTGGGACAGGCACAGATACGCAGTATTTT. This translates into CASSPLGGTGTDTQYF. Full variable domain (missing parts from reference TRBV7-8 and TRBJ2-3): GAGVSQSPRYKVAKRGQDVALRCDPISGHVSLFWYQQALGQGPEFLTYFQNEAQLDKSGLPSDRFFAERPEGSVSTLKIQRTQQEDSAVYLCASSPLGGTGTDTQYFGPGTRLTVL.

The gene calls are TRBV7-6 and TRBJ2-7; possibly TRBD1 for D (7 bases). The ends were cut back, 1 base at V and 6 bases at J, with 19 bases in the middle. Germline loops: CDR1 SGHVS, CDR2 FNYEAQ. CDR3 length equals 16 residues. As DNA, the CDR3 is TGTGCCAGCAGCTTAGGGCTAAGACAGGGACTTCCCGAGCAGTACTTC. It translates to CASSLGLRQGLPEQYF.

This clone has a handful of counts. The chain combines TRBV30 with TRBJ1-4, with TRBD1 matching over 7 bases. V gave up 5 bases and J gave up 3 bases; unmatched junction bases: 3. Germline V lookup: CDR1 GTSNPN, CDR2 SVGIG (reference sequence). CDR3 size: 13 residues. The CDR3 nucleotides read TGTGCCTGGGGGGGACAGTCTAATGAAAAACTGTTTTTT. Amino acid sequence: CAWGGQSNEKLFF.

The gene calls are TRBV5-8 and TRBJ2-7; possible D gene TRBD2, 7 bases. The V end was cut by 0 bases, the J end by 3 bases, with 13 bases between. The CDR3 is 15 amino acids. Germline V gives CDR1 SGHTS, CDR2 YDEGEE. The CDR3: CASSLVAGAFYEQYF. The CDR3 coding sequence is TGTGCCAGCAGCTTGGTGGCGGGGGCCTTCTACGAGCAGTACTTC.

The chain links TRBV19 to TRBJ1-5; 7 positions agree with TRBD1. Germline V gene lookup returns CDR1 LNHDA and CDR2 SQIVND (reference sequence). Trimming took 6 bases from V and 5 from J; bases not matched to a gene: 7. The length of the CDR3 is 14 residues. The CDR3 sequence is CASRGIDRDQPQHF. The CDR3 DNA sequence: TGTGCCAGTAGAGGGATCGACAGGGATCAGCCCCAGCATTTT. Full variable domain (missing parts from reference TRBV19 and TRBJ1-5): DGGITQSPKYLFRKEGQNVTLSCEQNLNHDAMYWYRQDPGQGLRLIYYSQIVNDFQKGDIAEGYSVSREKKESFPLTVTSAQKNPTAFYLCASRGIDRDQPQHFGDGTRLSIL.

This chain connects TRBV29-1 to TRBJ2-5, with TRBD2 identical over 7 bases. V trimming: 2 bases; J trimming: 0 bases; junction bases outside the gene matches: 12. This CDR3 region has 17 residues. Germline V gene sequence: CDR1 SQVTM, CDR2 ANQGSEA. The CDR3 sequence is CSVEKSPPSGHQETQYF. The CDR3 coding sequence is TGCAGCGTTGAAAAGTCCCCACCTAGCGGCCACCAAGAGACCCAGTACTTC. Supplemented by reference TRBV29-1 and TRBJ2-5, the full variable domain reads SAVISQKPSRDICQRGTSLTIQCQVDSQVTMMFWYRQQPGQSLTLIATANQGSEATYESGFVIDKFPISRPNLTFSTLTVSNMSPEDSSIYLCSVEKSPPSGHQETQYFGPGTRLLVL.

V and J are TRBV18 and TRBJ2-3, with D tentatively TRBD2 (6 bases). Germline loops: CDR1 KGHSH, CDR2 LQKENI. CDR3 length: 15 amino acids. V was trimmed by 3 bases and J by 0 bases, leaving 10 bases between them. The CDR3 coding sequence is TGTGCCAGCTCACCTAGCGGAACTAGCACAGATACGCAGTATTTT. Residues: CASSPSGTSTDTQYF.

V is TRBV2 and J is TRBJ1-5, with D uncertain. From germline, CDR1 is SNHLY and CDR2 FYNNEI. V shed 2 bases and J shed 0 bases, with 8 bases lying between them. CDR3 length: 15 residues. CDR3 loop: CASSESSGSNQPQHF. CDR3 in DNA: TGTGCCAGCAGTGAAAGTTCGGGTAGCAATCAGCCCCAGCATTTT.

The chain recombines TRBV2 with TRBJ2-5; 10 bases fit TRBD2. CDR3 size: 15 residues. Germline V gives CDR1 SNHLY, CDR2 FYNNEI. The trim removed 6 bases at V and 2 bases at J, leaving 6 bases unmatched. CDR3 amino acids: CASRSSGGRQETQYF. The DNA of the CDR3 is TGTGCCAGCAGATCTAGCGGGGGTCGGCAAGAGACCCAGTACTTC.

The rearrangement joins TRBV6-1 to TRBJ1-1; 7 nucleotides match TRBD1. J gave up 3 bases and V 6 bases, and 4 bases lay outside the gene matches. The CDR3 totals 13 residues. The germline V gene encodes CDR1 MNHNS and CDR2 SASEGT. CDR3 loop: CASSLTGDTEAFF. The CDR3 DNA reads TGTGCCAGCAGCCTTACAGGGGACACTGAAGCTTTCTTT.

V and J are TRBV29-1 and TRBJ1-1; D is ambiguous. From germline, CDR1 is SQVTM and CDR2 ANQGSEA. CDR3 size: 12 residues. Trimming removed 2 bases from V and 1 base from J, with 5 bases in between. The CDR3 here is CSVESGNTEAFF. CDR3 sequence (DNA): TGCAGCGTTGAATCCGGGAACACTGAAGCTTTCTTT.

The V gene is TRBV6-1, the J gene TRBJ1-1; the D is unclear. CDR3 length: 15 amino acids. Germline loops: CDR1 MNHNS, CDR2 SASEGT. Trimming left V 6 bases short and J 1 base short, with 15 bases between. CDR3 coding DNA: TGTGCCAGCAGAAGAGGGAGGCCCGAGAACACTGAAGCTTTCTTT. Translated, it gives CASRRGRPENTEAFF.

The chain recombines TRBV28 with TRBJ2-7; tentative D call: TRBD1 (5 bases). The V gene's germline CDR1 is MDHEN and CDR2 SYDVKM. The CDR3 contains 13 residues. V lost 6 bases and J lost 6, with 15 bases in between. CDR3 region: CASRGPFGAEQYF. CDR3 coding DNA: TGTGCCAGCAGAGGACCCTTTGGGGCCGAGCAGTACTTC.

This clone appeared a single time. This chain connects TRBV27 to TRBJ2-7; D remains ambiguous. This CDR3 contains 13 residues. Germline CDR1 reads MNHEY; CDR2 reads SMNVEV (reference sequence). The V and J ends lost 5 bases and 0 bases respectively, with 8 bases between them. CDR3 sequence: CASSIQSSYEQYF. The CDR3 DNA sequence: TGTGCCAGCAGTATACAGAGCTCCTACGAGCAGTACTTC.

The V call is TRBV5-6, the J call TRBJ2-1, with D unresolved. Germline V gene data show CDR1 as SGHDT and CDR2 as YYEEEE. The CDR3 runs 12 residues. V was cut by 2 bases and J by 4 bases, with 4 bases left in between. The CDR3 loop reads CASSFRYNEQFF. The CDR3 DNA is TGTGCCAGCAGCTTCCGGTACAATGAGCAGTTCTTC. Supplemented by reference TRBV5-6 and TRBJ2-1, the full variable domain reads DAGVTQSPTHLIKTRGQQVTLRCSPKSGHDTVSWYQQALGQGPQFIFQYYEEEERQRGNFPDRFSGHQFPNYSSELNVNALLLGDSALYLCASSFRYNEQFFGPGTRLTVL.

The chain combines TRBV9 with TRBJ2-2; 8 positions match TRBD1. Germline CDR1 and CDR2: SGDLS and YYNGEE. Germline trimming cut 1 base from V and 8 bases from J; bases unmatched to any gene: 4. The CDR3 is made up of 14 amino acids. The CDR3: CASSVTTGAGELFF. CDR3 nucleotide sequence: TGTGCCAGCAGCGTAACGACAGGGGCTGGGGAGCTGTTTTTT.

This rearrangement joins TRBV2 to TRBJ1-5, with D perhaps TRBD1 (5 bases). The germline V and J ends were trimmed by 3 bases and 4 bases, with 28 bases remaining between them. CDR3 length: 20 amino acids. The germline V gene encodes CDR1 SNHLY and CDR2 FYNNEI. The CDR3 DNA sequence: TGTGCCAGCAGTGAGGGACCCAACGGGGGACGAAAACCAAGGAATCAGCCCCAGCATTTT. This translates into CASSEGPNGGRKPRNQPQHF. Full variable domain (rest looked up from reference TRBV2 and TRBJ1-5): EPEVTQTPSHQVTQMGQEVILRCVPISNHLYFYWYRQILGQKVEFLVSFYNNEISEKSEIFDDQFSVERPDGSNFTLKIRSTKLEDSAMYFCASSEGPNGGRKPRNQPQHFGDGTRLSIL.

The chain links TRBV5-1 to TRBJ1-2; the match to TRBD1 covers 7 bases. V gave up 1 base and J gave up 0 bases; unmatched junction bases: 6. The CDR3 length is 16 residues. Germline V gives CDR1 SGHRS, CDR2 YFSETQ. CDR3 loop: CASSLFQGVSNYGYTF. CDR3 DNA: TGCGCCAGCAGCTTGTTTCAGGGGGTATCTAACTATGGCTACACCTTC.

The chain carries TRBV2 and TRBJ1-5; D gene ambiguous. V lost 4 bases to trimming and J lost 3 bases, with 19 bases between them. The CDR3 is 17 residues long. Germline V lookup: CDR1 SNHLY, CDR2 FYNNEI. CDR3 sequence: CASSVGLGRQPNQPQHF. The CDR3 nucleotides read TGTGCCAGCAGTGTAGGACTAGGACGACAACCCAATCAGCCCCAGCATTTT. Combining the CDR3 with reference TRBV2 and TRBJ1-5 gives the whole variable domain EPEVTQTPSHQVTQMGQEVILRCVPISNHLYFYWYRQILGQKVEFLVSFYNNEISEKSEIFDDQFSVERPDGSNFTLKIRSTKLEDSAMYFCASSVGLGRQPNQPQHFGDGTRLSIL.